The entry that follows covers one TCR beta chain sequence. No antigen is known for it. The CDR3 is made up of 17 amino acids. V was pared by 2 bases and J by 6 bases, with 19 bases between. Germline CDR1 reads MNHNS; CDR2 reads SASEGT. Use of 60 Vbeta and 13 Jbeta primers characterized the PCR. Clones were read by immunoSEQ multiplex PCR, and TCRdb kept only the in-frame ones, dropping some. The table has about 240,000 clones, 75% to 85% seen once; the top ten hold less than 8.5%. The sample is drawn from a study of cytomegalovirus exposure and HLA in healthy donors. Points from the study as a whole: Association of a missense DCLRE1C variant with TCR beta V- and J-gene trimming was reported in a later analysis. A later look showed TCR association rates differing by HLA locus, highest for DRB1 and lowest for HLA-C.

The TCR sequence derives from a woman in her sixties or seventies in good health and CMV-seropositive. The sample taken for sequencing was PBMCs. This sequence joins TRBV6-1 and TRBJ1-4, with D possibly TRBD1 on 6 matching bases. As DNA, the CDR3 is TGTGCCAGCAGTGAATGGATGCAGGGGCGACCGTATGAAAAACTGTTTTTT. Translation: CASSEWMQGRPYEKLFF.